This TCR beta chain was recorded in a study of cytomegalovirus exposure and HLA in healthy donors. As for the study in general: Within an early data release were tens of millions of unique TCRs drawn from HLA-typed donors.

There are 18 residues in the CDR3. Germline loops: CDR1 LGHNA, CDR2 YNFKEQ. A note on this clone: Its target is not known. An end of the junction differs from the germline gene, which may be a read error.

In the PCR, 60 Vbeta and 13 Jbeta primers were used. Method: immunoSEQ multiplex PCR; TCRdb's copy keeps in-frame clones and lacks some. The sample contains tens of thousands of clones, 78% of which appear only once. Points from the study as a whole: In a later analysis, TCR association rates varied by HLA locus: DRB1 most, HLA-C fewest. A missense variant in DCLRE1C was later tied to TCR beta V- and J-gene trimming. Sequences of the TCR beta chain were said to predict the HLA-A and HLA-B alleles of most subjects accurately.

Sequences were obtained from PBMCs. The rearrangement links TRBV4-2 to TRBJ2-5, with TRBD2 matching 11 bases. This TCR was recovered from a woman aged 40 to 55 in good health and CMV-seronegative. The CDR3 protein is CASSQGIVAGGPRETRYF. Written as DNA, the CDR3 is TGTGCCAGCAGCCAAGGAATCGTAGCGGGAGGGCCTAGGGAGACCCGGTACTTC.